These T cell receptor beta chains were read from a single sample in a study of metastatic and nonmetastatic thyroid tumors. TCRdb reanalyzed the PCR reads via MiXCR. The sample shows fewer than 55,000 clones, about 15% of them seen only once. Sample: blood. These receptors were collected from a female donor with papillary thyroid cancer or a benign thyroid nodule (not recorded which). Some clones in this sample may be carry-over from other donors' samples. Each CDR3 is given without its conserved first and last residue.

>TRBV19|TRBJ1-6
ASSNAQGGNSPLH
>TRBV18|TRBJ2-1
ASSPRPGTGAKEQF
>TRBV27|TRBJ1-3
ASSLRGFSGNTLD
>TRBV27|TRBJ1-1
ASSRRQGRTEAF
>TRBV5-1|TRBJ2-1
ASSLGQSLDEQF
>TRBV12-3/TRBV12-4|TRBJ2-5
ASSFRDPVRQETQY
>TRBV2|TRBJ1-3
ASSQQIFSGNTIY
>TRBV28|TRBJ1-2
ASSLGGQWRGVYT
>TRBV29-1|TRBJ2-2
SVLVGGGGELF
>TRBV28|TRBJ1-5
ASSLEGRGNQPQH
>TRBV6-5|TRBJ2-1
ASSYSASGISYNEQF
>TRBV5-1|TRBJ2-1
ASSLGLRGDNEQF
>TRBV5-1|TRBJ2-2
ASIWTGVGMAGELF
>TRBV2|TRBJ2-1
ASRHRALAESNEQF
>TRBV7-3|TRBJ2-2
ASSFSPGTGELF
>TRBV18|TRBJ2-4
ASSLGLAGGYDLAKNIQY
>TRBV5-1|TRBJ1-4
ASSLRGTTNEKLF
>TRBV12-3/TRBV12-4|TRBJ2-1
ASSLNRGQVNEQF
>TRBV28|TRBJ1-1
ASSAQPSEAF
>TRBV30|TRBJ2-1
AWSVPLLSSYNEQF
>TRBV6-1|TRBJ2-3
ASLAPAGEDTQY
>TRBV20-1|TRBJ2-1
SARQAGAAYNEQF
>TRBV5-1|TRBJ2-2
ASSLLSSGTPAGELF
>TRBV20-1|TRBJ1-5
SAFRAGGIQPQH
>TRBV12-3/TRBV12-4|TRBJ1-2
ASTLGQAGRRGYT
>TRBV20-1|TRBJ2-7
SAPWGYEQY
>TRBV29-1|TRBJ1-1
SVVSHAEGTEAF
>TRBV9|TRBJ2-7
ASSRGPSYEQY
>TRBV7-2|TRBJ2-2
ASSLATGGLNTGELF
>TRBV18|TRBJ2-3
ASSAFGDTDTQY
>TRBV10-3|TRBJ1-1
ATVVGNTEAF
>TRBV6-1|TRBJ2-3
ASSEAPGLAGGGQY
>TRBV6-1|TRBJ2-2
ASRGREGQAGELF